These 25 T cell receptor beta chains were all obtained from the same sample, sequenced in a study of blood T cell repertoires in COVID-19. Assay used: immunoSEQ multiplex PCR; TCRdb lists only in-frame clones, some missing. The sample has a few hundred thousand clones; 80% to 90% are singletons. Sequenced material: PBMCs or T cells enriched from blood (not recorded which). The origin of the receptors is a man aged 18 to 29 who had recovered from COVID-19.

J is TRBJ2-7 and V is TRBV5-1, with a weak D call TRBD1 (6 bases). The CDR3 length is 15 residues. CDR1 SGHRS and CDR2 YFSETQ come from the germline V gene. V gave up 1 base and J gave up 2 bases, with 13 bases separating them. The CDR3 region has the DNA TGCGCCAGCAGCTTGAGGCAGACAGGAGCCTACGAGCAGTACTTC. Protein: CASSLRQTGAYEQYF.

This sequence joins TRBV19 and TRBJ1-2, with D maybe TRBD1 (6 bases). The germline gives CDR1 LNHDA, CDR2 SQIVND (reference sequence). The CDR3 length is 19 residues. The V and J ends lost 5 bases and 0 bases respectively, with 25 bases between them. CDR3 DNA: TGTGCCAGTAGTCCCCCCCCCAGGGGCGGTGGCTTCGCTAACTATGGCTACACCTTC. Its protein product is CASSPPPRGGGFANYGYTF.

The rearrangement uses TRBV15 and TRBJ2-5; D is uncertain. The CDR3 is made up of 17 amino acids. Germline CDR1 is LNHNV and CDR2 is YYDKDF (reference sequence). The V and J ends lost 5 bases and 0 bases respectively, with 19 bases between them. The CDR3 sequence: CATSGSPDGEYQETQYF. As DNA, the CDR3 is TGTGCCACCAGCGGAAGCCCCGACGGAGAGTACCAAGAGACCCAGTACTTC.

The J gene is TRBJ1-5, the V gene TRBV29-1, with TRBD1 identical over 10 bases. The CDR3 spans 14 residues. V gave up 7 bases and J gave up 5 bases; unmatched junction bases: 8. Germline CDR1 and CDR2: SQVTM and ANQGSEA. CDR3 in amino acids: CSATQGTGDQPQHF. The CDR3, as DNA: TGCAGCGCCACCCAAGGGACAGGGGATCAGCCCCAGCATTTT.

V is TRBV9 and J is TRBJ2-1, with 7 bases matching TRBD2. This CDR3 has 15 residues. Germline values: CDR1 SGDLS, CDR2 YYNGEE. J was trimmed by 6 bases and V by 2 bases; bases with no gene match: 8. CDR3 DNA: TGTGCCAGCAGCGTTACCTCCGGGGGGTCCAATGAGCAGTTCTTC. It is translated as CASSVTSGGSNEQFF.

The CDR3 nucleotides read TGTGCCAGGGCCCCTAATTCACCCCTCCACTTT. This encodes CARAPNSPLHF. This sequence joins TRBV27 and TRBJ1-6, with unresolved D. The V end was cut by 9 bases, the J end by 6 bases, with 6 bases between. Germline CDR1 and CDR2: MNHEY and SMNVEV (reference sequence). CDR3 length: 11 amino acids.

This sequence joins TRBV9 and TRBJ2-1, with 8 bases matching TRBD2. CDR1 and CDR2 from the germline V gene are SGDLS and YYNGEE. The CDR3 is 14 residues long. J was trimmed by 7 bases and V by 1 base; bases with no gene match: 4. Here the CDR3 reads CASSVTGGTNEQFF. The CDR3, as DNA: TGTGCCAGCAGCGTAACGGGAGGGACTAATGAGCAGTTCTTC.

DNA of the CDR3: TGTGCCAGCACGGGGGGCAACCGTAGAAAGACTGAAGCTTTCTTT. It encodes CASTGGNRRKTEAFF. The chain uses TRBV28 and TRBJ1-1; possible D gene TRBD1, 6 bases. Germline V gives CDR1 MDHEN, CDR2 SYDVKM. Trimming removed 7 bases from V and 5 bases from J, with 20 bases in between. The CDR3 is 15 amino acids.

The rearrangement uses TRBV2 and TRBJ2-7, with 7 positions matching TRBD2. CDR1 SNHLY and CDR2 FYNNEI come from the germline V gene. The V gene end was trimmed by 6 bases and the J gene end by 6 bases; junction bases not matched to a gene: 11. The CDR3 is made up of 14 amino acids. The CDR3 DNA sequence: TGTGCCAGCAGCGGGGGAGGGGAAAAGGGCGAGCAGTACTTC. Encoded protein: CASSGGGEKGEQYF.

V usage is TRBV3-1 (or the pseudogene TRBV3-2) and J usage is TRBJ1-1, with 7 bases that match TRBD1. V gave up 3 bases and J gave up 4 bases; unmatched junction bases: 2. Germline V gene lookup returns CDR1 LGHDT and CDR2 YNNKEL (reference sequence). The CDR3 is 13 amino acids. CDR3 loop: CASSQTGSTEAFF. DNA of the CDR3: TGTGCCAGCAGCCAGACAGGGTCCACTGAAGCTTTCTTT.

The chain employs TRBV5-1 and TRBJ2-1; 7 bases are a match to TRBD1. CDR1 is SGHRS, CDR2 YFSETQ, per germline. J gave up 7 bases and V 4 bases, and 8 bases lay outside the gene matches. The CDR3 sequence is 14 residues long. This chain's CDR3 is CASSPRTGVNEQFF. The CDR3 DNA sequence: TGCGCCAGCAGCCCCCGAACAGGGGTAAATGAGCAGTTCTTC.

This rearrangement joins TRBV19 to TRBJ1-4; tentative D call: TRBD1 (6 bases). Germline assignment: CDR1 LNHDA and CDR2 SQIVND (reference sequence). V shed 8 bases and J shed 8 bases, with 12 bases lying between them. This CDR3 has 12 residues. The CDR3 here is CASAQGWEKLFF. The CDR3 coding sequence is TGTGCCAGTGCACAGGGTTGGGAAAAACTGTTTTTT.

This clone came up once. This sequence joins TRBV5-1 and TRBJ2-7, with 10 bases matching TRBD2. CDR1 is SGHRS and CDR2 is YFSETQ in the germline V gene. V lost 0 bases, J lost 4 bases, and 1 base stayed unmatched. The CDR3 is 14 amino acids. The CDR3 sequence is CASSLERGGYEQYF. For the CDR3, the DNA is TGCGCCAGCAGCTTGGAGCGGGGGGGATACGAGCAGTACTTC.

As to this clone: Other nucleotide sequences in the sample specify the same CDR3. The rearrangement uses TRBV27 and TRBJ2-3, with D perhaps matching TRBD2 (5 bases). The CDR3 is 13 residues long. Germline values: CDR1 MNHEY, CDR2 SMNVEV (reference sequence). V shed 3 bases and J shed 3 bases, with 7 bases lying between them. The CDR3 reads CASSLRETDTQYF. CDR3 in DNA: TGTGCCAGCAGTTTGAGGGAAACAGATACGCAGTATTTT.

V and J are TRBV5-6 and TRBJ1-2; 10 nucleotides align to TRBD1. Germline assignment: CDR1 SGHDT and CDR2 YYEEEE. The CDR3 extends over 12 amino acids. J gave up 4 bases and V 7 bases, and 1 base lay outside the gene matches. CDR3 region: CASRTGGYGYTF. CDR3 nucleotide sequence: TGTGCCAGCCGGACAGGGGGCTATGGCTACACCTTC.

The V and J genes are TRBV4-3 and TRBJ2-2; 7 bases map to TRBD1. The germline CDR1 and CDR2 sequences are LGHNA and YSLEER. The CDR3 has 14 residues. V shed 7 bases, J shed 1 base, and the junction held 3 bases outside the gene matches. The CDR3 sequence is CASKGQVNTGELFF. CDR3 in DNA: TGCGCCAGCAAAGGACAGGTGAACACCGGGGAGCTGTTTTTT.

The chain employs TRBV9 and TRBJ2-2; 10 nucleotides match TRBD1. The CDR3 extends over 16 amino acids. V lost 3 bases, J lost 7 bases, and 9 bases stayed unmatched. CDR1 is SGDLS and CDR2 is YYNGEE in the germline V gene. CDR3 nucleotides: TGTGCCAGCAGCGCGTACCGGACAGGGGGGAACGGGGAGCTGTTTTTT. It specifies CASSAYRTGGNGELFF.

The rearrangement links TRBV7-8 to TRBJ2-5; D is possibly TRBD1 (5 bases). V lost 6 bases and J lost 1, with 15 bases in between. The CDR3 runs to 15 residues. Looked up from germline, CDR1 is SGHVS and CDR2 is FQNEAQ. CDR3 sequence reads: CASSPDTASQETQYF. CDR3 nucleotide sequence: TGTGCCAGCAGTCCGGACACGGCATCCCAAGAGACCCAGTACTTC.

This clone was counted once. The chain has TRBV10-1 and TRBJ2-7; weak D call: TRBD1 (5 bases). The V gene's germline CDR1 is WNHNN and CDR2 SYGVQD (reference sequence). Trimming pared 2 bases from V and 9 bases from J, leaving 14 bases between. This CDR3 is 13 amino acids long. CDR3 loop: CASSEQGTTGQYF. The CDR3 DNA follows: TGCGCCAGCAGTGAGCAGGGTACAACAGGGCAGTACTTC.

The J gene is TRBJ2-5, the V gene TRBV9; perhaps TRBD2 as D (6 bases). V dropped 3 bases and J dropped 4 bases, with 19 bases sitting between them. CDR3 size: 16 residues. Looked up from germline, CDR1 is SGDLS and CDR2 is YYNGEE. CDR3 residues: CASSGYMGRGGETQYF. The CDR3 DNA reads TGTGCCAGCAGCGGATATATGGGGCGGGGAGGAGAGACCCAGTACTTC. Filled out from reference TRBV9 and TRBJ2-5, the complete variable domain reads DSGVTQTPKHLITATGQRVTLRCSPRSGDLSVYWYQQSLDQGLQFLIQYYNGEERAKGNILERFSAQQFPDLHSELNLSSLELGDSALYFCASSGYMGRGGETQYFGPGTRLLVL.

J is TRBJ2-2 and V is TRBV24-1; 7 bases line up with TRBD1. Germline loops: CDR1 KGHDR, CDR2 SFDVKD. V gave up 10 bases and J gave up 4 bases; unmatched junction bases: 5. This CDR3 has 13 amino acids. The CDR3 spells CATATGSTGELFF. The CDR3 DNA is TGTGCCACGGCGACAGGGAGCACCGGGGAGCTGTTTTTT.

V is TRBV27 and J is TRBJ1-1; D is ambiguous. This CDR3 is built from 13 residues. Trimming took off 2 bases at V and 5 bases at J, with 9 bases between the two ends. Germline assignment: CDR1 MNHEY and CDR2 SMNVEV (reference sequence). Written as DNA, the CDR3 is TGTGCCAGCAGTTTAATGGGGAGTACTGAAGCTTTCTTT. Protein sequence: CASSLMGSTEAFF.

The chain recombines TRBV29-1 with TRBJ2-7; TRBD1 matches at 8 bases. The J segment lost 5 bases and the V segment lost 4 bases, leaving 10 bases of the junction unmatched. The V gene's germline CDR1 is SQVTM and CDR2 ANQGSEA. This CDR3 is 14 amino acids long. The DNA for the CDR3 is TGCAGCGTTGTTTTTGGGGACAGGCCCCACGAGCAGTACTTC. As protein: CSVVFGDRPHEQYF.

The J gene is TRBJ1-6, the V gene TRBV7-3; TRBD1 agrees at 10 bases. The CDR3 covers 18 residues. Looked up from germline, CDR1 is SGHTA and CDR2 is FQGTGA. Germline trimming cut 4 bases from V and 5 bases from J; bases unmatched to any gene: 11. The CDR3 loop is CASSSYPPGQGHNSPLHF. As DNA, the CDR3 is TGTGCCAGCAGCTCCTACCCTCCGGGACAGGGGCATAATTCACCCCTCCACTTT.

V is TRBV19 and J is TRBJ2-1; D may be TRBD1 (5 bases). The CDR3 has 15 amino acids. The germline CDR1 and CDR2 sequences are LNHDA and SQIVND (reference sequence). The ends were cut back, 1 base at V and 6 bases at J, with 13 bases in the middle. The CDR3 DNA sequence: TGTGCCAGTAGTATAGGGCAGGGTAGCTTCAATGAGCAGTTCTTC. Amino acid sequence: CASSIGQGSFNEQFF.